What follows are 17 T cell receptor beta chains derived from one specimen sequenced in a study of early stage breast cancer tumors listed by TCRdb under 2017. Library preparation was by the immunoSEQ multiplex PCR assay. The source is immuneACCESS, and TCRdb retained only in-frame sequences with V and J called. Part of the clones is not carried over; for the studies checked, unresolved V genes explain less than half of this, and the remainder is unexplained. The sample has roughly 56,000 clones on record, 70% to 80% of them singletons. The leading ten clones occupy 3% to 3.5% of the sample. The material sequenced was blood. The origin of the receptors is a person aged 25 to 39 with breast cancer.

This chain connects TRBV25-1 to TRBJ1-2; D is unresolved. From germline, CDR1 is MGHDK and CDR2 SYGVNS. Trimming cost V 2 bases and J 1 base, with 5 bases left between them. This CDR3 spans 13 amino acids. The CDR3 coding sequence is TGTGCCAGCAGTGAACAAGATAACTATGGCTACACCTTC. Translated, it gives CASSEQDNYGYTF.

This clone was seen a handful of times. The V call is TRBV6-5, the J call TRBJ1-6; D uncertain. The CDR3 has 16 residues. The V gene lost 2 bases and the J gene lost 11 bases, with 19 bases spanning the gap. Germline V gene data show CDR1 as MNHEY and CDR2 as SVGAGI. CDR3 loop: CASSYRWGPDPTPLHF. The CDR3 DNA is TGTGCCAGCAGTTACCGTTGGGGTCCCGACCCTACACCCCTCCACTTT.

A single count supports this clone. V gene TRBV27 combines with J gene TRBJ1-1; tentatively, D is TRBD1 (5 bases). The V end was cut by 2 bases, the J end by 3 bases, with 10 bases between. The CDR3 has 14 amino acids. The germline gives CDR1 MNHEY, CDR2 SMNVEV (reference sequence). This CDR3 reads CASSLQGKDTEAFF. The CDR3 bases are TGTGCCAGCAGTTTACAGGGAAAAGACACTGAAGCTTTCTTT.

The chain joins TRBV2 to TRBJ1-6; 8 bases align to TRBD1. The V segment lost 7 bases and the J segment 10 bases; nucleotides outside the gene matches: 6. CDR3 size: 13 residues. The germline V gene encodes CDR1 SNHLY and CDR2 FYNNEI. CDR3 residues: CASTPDRESPLHF. CDR3 nucleotides: TGTGCCAGCACTCCGGACAGGGAATCACCCCTCCACTTT.

The V and J genes are TRBV19 and TRBJ1-2; 7 bases map to TRBD1. V lost 2 bases to trimming and J lost 4 bases; unmatched junction nucleotides: 1. CDR1 is LNHDA and CDR2 is SQIVND in the germline V gene (reference sequence). The CDR3 is made up of 13 amino acids. CDR3: CASSINRGYGYTF. DNA for the CDR3: TGTGCCAGTAGTATAAACAGGGGCTATGGCTACACCTTC. Filled out from reference TRBV19 and TRBJ1-2, the complete variable domain reads DGGITQSPKYLFRKEGQNVTLSCEQNLNHDAMYWYRQDPGQGLRLIYYSQIVNDFQKGDIAEGYSVSREKKESFPLTVTSAQKNPTAFYLCASSINRGYGYTFGSGTRLTVV.

The J gene is TRBJ1-1, the V gene TRBV4-2, with D hard to call. The CDR3 covers 16 residues. Germline CDR1 reads LGHNA; CDR2 reads YNFKEQ. V was cut by 3 bases and J by 5 bases, with 19 bases left in between. The CDR3 nucleotides read TGTGCCAGCAGCCATGTAAACCCCCCCCGAGATACTGAAGCTTTCTTT. Encoded protein: CASSHVNPPRDTEAFF.

The chain links TRBV13 to TRBJ2-7; 15 bases map to TRBD2. From germline, CDR1 is PRHDT and CDR2 FYEKMQ (reference sequence). V shed 5 bases, J shed 7 bases, and the junction held 6 bases outside the gene matches. The CDR3 spans 15 residues. The CDR3 DNA reads as TGTGCCAGCAGCCTGGGGACTAGCGGGAGGTGGGAGCAGTACTTC. It specifies CASSLGTSGRWEQYF.

The chain is built from TRBV18 and TRBJ2-7; the match to TRBD2 covers 12 bases. CDR3 size: 22 residues. Germline assignment: CDR1 KGHSH and CDR2 LQKENI. Germline trimming cut 4 bases from V and 2 bases from J; bases unmatched to any gene: 24. CDR3 nucleotides: TGTGCCAGCTCACGCCCGGGGACTAGCGGGTCTGGCTGGATTGGGAGGGCCTACGAGCAGTACTTC. Its protein is CASSRPGTSGSGWIGRAYEQYF.

This clone was counted a few times. The rearrangement links TRBV5-5 to TRBJ2-2; D is undetermined. This CDR3 is built from 12 residues. The germline CDR1 and CDR2 sequences are SGHKS and YYEKEE (reference sequence). V dropped 3 bases and J dropped 1 base, with 1 base sitting between them. The CDR3 here is CASSWNTGELFF. The CDR3 coding sequence is TGTGCCAGCAGCTGGAACACCGGGGAGCTGTTTTTT.

This CDR3 reads CAISQGVPGANEKLFF. CDR3 coding DNA: TGTGCCATCAGCCAGGGGGTTCCTGGGGCTAATGAAAAACTGTTTTTT. The V gene is TRBV10-3, the J gene TRBJ1-4; 7 bases map to TRBD1. The V gene end was trimmed by 6 bases and the J gene end by 3 bases; junction bases not matched to a gene: 10. Germline CDR1 and CDR2: ENHRY and SYGVKD. This CDR3 is 16 amino acids long.

The chain carries TRBV19 and TRBJ2-6, with 8 bases aligning to TRBD1. Germline-derived CDR1 and CDR2 are LNHDA and SQIVND (reference sequence). The CDR3 has 15 amino acids. V lost 9 bases, J lost 2 bases, and 6 bases stayed unmatched. CDR3 in DNA: TGTGCCAGCGCCCAGGGGGCGGCTGGGGCCAACGTCCTGACTTTC. Its protein is CASAQGAAGANVLTF.

The CDR3 protein is CASSSLSVRTYEQYF. In DNA form, the CDR3 reads TGTGCCAGCAGCTCCCTTTCGGTGAGGACCTACGAGCAGTACTTC. This chain uses TRBV6-6 with TRBJ2-7; D remains ambiguous. V shed 6 bases and J shed 2 bases, with 17 bases lying between them. This CDR3 has 15 amino acids. Germline CDR1 is MNHNY and CDR2 is SVGAGI (reference sequence).

The V gene is TRBV18, the J gene TRBJ1-2, with D maybe TRBD1 (5 bases). This CDR3 is 17 amino acids long. V shed 2 bases and J shed 5 bases, with 21 bases lying between them. From germline, CDR1 is KGHSH and CDR2 LQKENI. DNA for the CDR3: TGTGCCAGCTCACCAGTTGAGGCTCTGGGCAGGGCTTATGGCTACACCTTC. Translating it yields CASSPVEALGRAYGYTF.

V and J are TRBV11-2 and TRBJ1-1; no clear D gene. The V end was cut by 0 bases, the J end by 11 bases, with 16 bases between. The CDR3 spans 14 residues. Germline CDR1 and CDR2: SGHAT and FQNNGV. The CDR3 protein is CASSLDVTPSRAFF. In nucleotides, the CDR3 is TGTGCCAGCAGCTTAGACGTGACTCCTAGTCGGGCTTTCTTT.

This chain uses TRBV2 with TRBJ2-6, with TRBD2 identical over 13 bases. The J segment lost 2 bases and the V segment lost 5 bases, leaving 3 bases of the junction unmatched. Germline V gives CDR1 SNHLY, CDR2 FYNNEI. The CDR3 is 17 amino acids. The chain's CDR3 is CASSKLAGGPGANVLTF. The CDR3 DNA reads as TGTGCCAGCAGTAAACTAGCGGGAGGGCCTGGGGCCAACGTCCTGACTTTC.

The V and J genes are TRBV29-1 and TRBJ2-3; tentatively, D is TRBD1 (7 bases). Trimming shortened V by 6 bases and J by 5 bases, and 15 bases separated the two germline ends. Germline CDR1 and CDR2: SQVTM and ANQGSEA. The CDR3 runs 13 residues. The CDR3 loop is CSVITQGGDTQYF. The CDR3 nucleotides read TGCAGCGTCATCACCCAGGGGGGAGATACGCAGTATTTT.

CDR3 region: CASSNLRQGPAGELFF. The CDR3 region has the DNA TGTGCCAGTAGTAACCTTCGCCAGGGTCCGGCTGGGGAGCTGTTTTTT. The chain uses TRBV19 and TRBJ2-2, with D possibly matching TRBD1 (5 bases). The germline V gene encodes CDR1 LNHDA and CDR2 SQIVND (reference sequence). The CDR3 length is 16 residues. Trimming stripped 4 bases from V and 8 bases from J, with 20 bases between.